These 3 T cell receptor beta chains came from one sample sequenced in a study of shared clonotypes between healthy human individuals. The assay was immunoSEQ multiplex PCR, and TCRdb's table has in-frame clones only and misses some. Of about 480,000 clones listed, 79% were seen once; the top ten hold over 10%. Sequenced sample: PBMCs. These receptor sequences come from a woman aged 40-49 years in good health. Some clones in this sample may be carry-over from other donors' samples.

In its sample, this clone was seen once. The chain is built from TRBV7-2 and TRBJ1-5; 7 nucleotides agree with TRBD1. CDR1 is SGHTA, CDR2 FQGNSA, per germline. This CDR3 has 14 amino acids. The ends lost 5 bases at V and 6 bases at J; junction bases unmatched: 7. The CDR3 region is CASSPRQGPQPQHF. CDR3 DNA: TGTGCCAGCAGCCCTCGACAGGGACCTCAGCCCCAGCATTTT.

The gene calls are TRBV28 and TRBJ2-3, with a weak D call TRBD2 (6 bases). This CDR3 has 14 residues. Germline CDR1 MDHEN, CDR2 SYDVKM. V lost 5 bases and J 8 bases, leaving 17 bases between the germline ends. The CDR3 reads CASSPLRLVGTQYF. CDR3 sequence (DNA): TGTGCCAGCAGTCCCTTGCGACTAGTGGGTACGCAGTATTTT.

The gene calls are TRBV6-5 and TRBJ2-1; the match to TRBD2 covers 11 bases. CDR3 size: 15 residues. Losses at the gene ends were 5 bases for V and 6 bases for J; bases not matched to a gene: 6. The germline V gene encodes CDR1 MNHEY and CDR2 SVGAGI. The CDR3 loop is CASSPTSGSVNEQFF. CDR3 bases: TGTGCCAGCAGTCCCACTAGCGGGAGTGTCAATGAGCAGTTCTTC.